This T cell receptor (beta chain) was recorded in a study of blood T cells in healthy people across ages. Across the whole study: Per two T cells, about one barcoded beta molecule was captured through template switching.

The CDR3 sequence is 15 residues long. Sample-barcoded 5' priming and a J-beta primer mix drove a second PCR of about 6 to 12 cycles. TCRdb fed the 5' RACE reads into MiXCR, producing one record per CDR3 protein. Of about 780,000 distinct CDR3 sequences in the sample, more than 35% are singletons; the top ten hold 15% to 20%. Study-wide findings and caveats: More naive CD4+ cells and higher diversity were found in long-lived than in aged donors. The percentage of naive T cells correlated strongly with TCR beta diversity.

Points on this clonotype: Antigen specificity is unknown.

They isolated at least 7 million PBMCs from each sample. Source material: blood. The origin of this receptor is a man of 80 years or more in good health. The rearrangement uses TRBV21-1 and TRBJ2-4; the D segment call TRBD1 is taken from the table without a DNA check. TRBV21-1 is described as a pseudogene. The CDR3 DNA follows: TGTGCCAGCAGCAATTCAGGGGAGTCCAAAAACATTCAGTACTTC. This encodes CASSNSGESKNIQYF.